This entry describes one TCR beta chain. The target antigen is unknown. Clones were read by immunoSEQ multiplex PCR, and TCRdb kept only the in-frame ones, dropping some. The sample shows 85,000 to 120,000 clones, under 90% of them seen only once. These data are taken from a study of radiotherapy plus CTLA-4 blockade in lung cancer. The overall study: An objective response was seen in around 19% of patients, and disease control in about 31%.

Notes on the study in general: Among reported predictors of response, early blood T cell clone dynamics with interferon-beta performed best.

Chemo-refractory metastatic non-small-cell lung cancer patients underwent focal radiation alongside CTLA-4 blockade with ipilimumab. Germline-derived CDR1 and CDR2 are SGHTA and FQGTGA. Trimming stripped 0 bases from V and 6 bases from J, with 7 bases between. CDR3 length: 13 residues. The origin of this receptor is a human donor with non-small cell lung cancer that progressed on radiotherapy plus ipilimumab. Some clones in this sample may be carry-over from other donors' samples. The chain carries TRBV7-3 and TRBJ2-3, with no clear D. Sequencing used peripheral blood, obtained from a patient treated with radiotherapy plus ipilimumab. CDR3 residues: CASSLTLLDTQYF. The CDR3 DNA follows: TGTGCCAGCAGCTTAACGTTGCTGGATACGCAGTATTTT.